What follows describes a single T cell receptor (beta chain). Its antigen is not identified. This entry comes from a study of T-cell memory formation after mild COVID-19. Study in general: Largely, TCR clusters stayed within a single donor. Findings and caveats of the study: Clones contracting day 15 to 85 were balanced CD4/CD8; later expanders leaned CD4+. There were some responding clones in pre-infection memory, which suggested that cross-reactive memory had joined.

CDR1 SGHRS and CDR2 YFSETQ come from the germline V gene. This CDR3 spans 14 amino acids. V lost 7 bases and J lost 3, with 16 bases in between. Using its own MiXCR run on the 5' RACE reads, TCRdb lists one record per CDR3 protein. This table has 400,000 to 500,000 distinct CDR3 sequences, under 20% appearing once. The receptor comes from a man aged 18 to 29 who had mild COVID-19 (a few samples of this study predate the infection). Cell type and time point are not known. Sequences were obtained from PBMCs or a T cell subset sorted from them (not recorded which). J is TRBJ1-1 and V is TRBV5-1, with a tentative D call TRBD1 (5 bases). The CDR3 here is CASGVGRGDTEAFF. The CDR3 nucleotides read TGCGCCAGCGGGGTCGGTAGGGGAGACACTGAAGCTTTCTTT.